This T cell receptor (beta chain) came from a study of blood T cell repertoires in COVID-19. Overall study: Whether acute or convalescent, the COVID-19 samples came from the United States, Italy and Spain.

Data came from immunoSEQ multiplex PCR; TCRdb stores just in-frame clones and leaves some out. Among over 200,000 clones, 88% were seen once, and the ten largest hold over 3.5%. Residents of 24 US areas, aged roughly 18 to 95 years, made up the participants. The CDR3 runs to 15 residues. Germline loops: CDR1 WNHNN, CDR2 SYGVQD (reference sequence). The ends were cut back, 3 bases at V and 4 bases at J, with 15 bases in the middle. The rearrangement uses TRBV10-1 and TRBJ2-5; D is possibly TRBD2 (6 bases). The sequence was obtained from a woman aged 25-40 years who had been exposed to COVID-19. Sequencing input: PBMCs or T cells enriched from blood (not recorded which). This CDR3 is CASSERRMGGETQYF. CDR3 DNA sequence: TGCGCCAGCAGTGAAAGGAGAATGGGGGGAGAGACCCAGTACTTC.